Listed below are T cell receptor beta chains from one sample, sequenced in a study of T cells in Graves' hyperthyroidism and ophthalmopathy. Via MiXCR, TCRdb re-called the multiplex PCR reads, giving one row per CDR3 protein. The sample has about 350,000 distinct CDR3 sequences, 18% seen once. Input material: blood. These receptor sequences come from a woman aged 40 to 55 with Graves' ophthalmopathy. The CDR3 runs from the conserved cysteine through the conserved F or W. A D gene is named only where the DNA matches it firmly.

. TRBV12-3/TRBV12-4 13 CASRATRNYEQYF
TRBD1 TRBV12-3/TRBV12-4 14 CASSSGQGAAEQYF
. TRBV12-3/TRBV12-4 15 CASSFWGQGQETQYF
TRBD2 TRBV28 13 CASSLLGEGEQYF
TRBD1 TRBV24-1 17 CATSDPGQGALGDTQYF
. TRBV2 12 CASRKRSLGYTF
. TRBV7-3 16 CASSLGGYGPQETQYF
. TRBV24-1 12 CATSALGETQYF
. TRBV6-4 18 CASSDDPPSAASNQPQHF
. TRBV6-1 14 CASSGVLDSYEQYF
TRBD2 TRBV20-1 18 CSARPAGTSGRAEETQYF
. TRBV18 15 CASSPPYGELRGYTF
TRBD2 TRBV4-1 16 CASSQVGASGSYEQYF
. TRBV11-2 11 CASSSLHGYTF
. TRBV27 14 CASSSLVRTPEAFF
. TRBV28 13 CASSGGRVGEQYF
. TRBV11-2 13 CASSLGVYYGYTF
. TRBV28 13 CASRHREDYGYTF
. TRBV7-2 18 CASSLAGVRPIAKNIQYF
. TRBV27 15 CASRRPGGRNYGYTF
. TRBV19 15 CASSTAGTVNTEAFF
TRBD2 TRBV28 15 CASSLAGGLTGELFF
TRBD1 TRBV6-1 16 CASTLRQGEGGNTIYF
TRBD1 TRBV12-3/TRBV12-4 14 CASSFGQDSYEQYF
. TRBV18 14 CASSPGVGAYEQYF
. TRBV11-3 15 CASSLVRELNTEAFF
. TRBV20-1 15 CSATPADGGKTEAFF
TRBD1 TRBV12-3/TRBV12-4 16 CASSLVPGQVPYGYTF
. TRBV2 15 CASSEPGGVNQPQHF
TRBD2 TRBV7-8 14 CASSRLLAEYEQYF
TRBD2 TRBV15 16 CATSRESGRLLYEQYF
. TRBV28 15 CASSFYGASSYEQYF
. TRBV5-1 13 CASSFPGAETQYF
TRBD2 TRBV20-1 15 CSARLAGVLPGEQYF
. TRBV6-5 17 CASSYGTGPSGANVLTF
. TRBV28 13 CASSLRARDGYTF
. TRBV6-5 15 CASSYPFGGAYEQYF
. TRBV4-2 14 CASSRGRLGGEQYF
. TRBV7-8 15 CASSLVARPNSPLHF
. TRBV2 13 CASSERVNRPQHF
. TRBV20-1 13 CSARGGGSTEAFF
. TRBV30 12 CAWSLTAYEQYF
. TRBV7-8 14 CASTAGGTAYEQYF